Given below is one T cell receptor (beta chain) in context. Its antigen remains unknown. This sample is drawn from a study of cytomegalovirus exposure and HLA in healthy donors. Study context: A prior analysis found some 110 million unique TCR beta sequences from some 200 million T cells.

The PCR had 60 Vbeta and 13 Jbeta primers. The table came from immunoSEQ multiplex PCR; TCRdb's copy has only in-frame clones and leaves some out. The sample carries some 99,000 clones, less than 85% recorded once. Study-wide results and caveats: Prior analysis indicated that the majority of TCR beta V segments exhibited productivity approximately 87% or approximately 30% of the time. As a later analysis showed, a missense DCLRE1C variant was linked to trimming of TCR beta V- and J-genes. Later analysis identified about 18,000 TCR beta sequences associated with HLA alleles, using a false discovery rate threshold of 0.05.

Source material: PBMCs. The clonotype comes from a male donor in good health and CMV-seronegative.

The CDR3 reads CASSLTGNTGELFF. CDR3 nucleotide sequence: TGTGCCAGCAGCTTGACAGGGAACACCGGGGAGCTGTTTTTT. The rearrangement uses TRBV7-9 and TRBJ2-2, with D possibly being TRBD1 (6 bases). Per the germline V gene, CDR1 is SEHNR and CDR2 is FQNEAQ (reference sequence). The ends were cut back, 3 bases at V and 1 base at J, with 6 bases in the middle. CDR3 length equals 14 residues.